A selection of T cell receptor beta chains follows, all from one sample in a study of blood T cell repertoires in COVID-19. This table comes from immunoSEQ multiplex PCR, and its TCRdb copy is limited to in-frame clones, with some not included. The sample has more than 300,000 clones; around 83% are singletons. Input material: PBMCs or T cells enriched from blood (not recorded which). The receptors shown here come from a woman aged 45-65 years who had recovered from COVID-19. The CDR3 runs from the conserved cysteine through the conserved F or W. D genes are given only for firm matches.

cdr3_nt	cdr3_aa	d_call	cdr3_length	v_call	j_call
TGTGCCAGCAGCCCCAGGGGAAGCAGCTCCTACAATGAGCAGTTCTTC	CASSPRGSSSYNEQFF	-	16	TRBV3-1/TRBV3-2	TRBJ2-1
TGTGCCTGGAGTGTTGGGGGGACTAATGAAAAACTGTTTTTT	CAWSVGGTNEKLFF	-	14	TRBV30	TRBJ1-4
TGTGCCAGCAGTTACACAAAACCGGGACAGGGATACGAGCAGTACTTC	CASSYTKPGQGYEQYF	TRBD1	16	TRBV6-6	TRBJ2-7
TGCAGTGCTAGTAAAGGGGCGGACCCAGGGGAGCAGTACTTC	CSASKGADPGEQYF	-	14	TRBV20-1	TRBJ2-7
TGTGCCAGCTCACCCGGGACTAGCGGCAAAAACATTCAGTACTTC	CASSPGTSGKNIQYF	TRBD2	15	TRBV18	TRBJ2-4
TGTGCCAGCAGTCCCCGGGGTGGGGTATCTGGAAACACCATATATTTT	CASSPRGGVSGNTIYF	-	16	TRBV27	TRBJ1-3
TGTGCCTGGAGTGGCACGGAGGTGGGTGAAAAACTGTTTTTT	CAWSGTEVGEKLFF	-	14	TRBV30	TRBJ1-4
TGTGCCAGCAGGGGGGGAGTGAGCACAGATACGCAGTATTTT	CASRGGVSTDTQYF	-	14	TRBV6-5	TRBJ2-3
TGTGCTAGTGGGGCTAGCGGGTCTGAGACCCAGTACTTC	CASGASGSETQYF	TRBD2	13	TRBV12-5	TRBJ2-5
TGTGCCAGCAGCTCGCAACATAGGGGGACAGGGGGTTCCTACGAGCAGTACTTC	CASSSQHRGTGGSYEQYF	TRBD1	18	TRBV7-9	TRBJ2-7
TGTGCCAGCAGCGCCACCACAAGCTCCTACAATGAGCAGTTCTTC	CASSATTSSYNEQFF	-	15	TRBV9	TRBJ2-1
TGTGCCAGCAGCTTGTCCTCTGGCGGGCACAATGAGCAGTTCTTC	CASSLSSGGHNEQFF	-	15	TRBV7-3	TRBJ2-1
TGTGCCAGCAGCGTAGACGGGGGGAATTCACCCCTCCACTTT	CASSVDGGNSPLHF	-	14	TRBV9	TRBJ1-6
TGTGCCAGTAGTGAGGGAAGGCAAGAGACCCAGTACTTC	CASSEGRQETQYF	-	13	TRBV19	TRBJ2-5
TGTGCCAGCAGCCAGAGCGGGGCGGGTTACTCCTACAATGAGCAGTTCTTC	CASSQSGAGYSYNEQFF	TRBD2	17	TRBV3-1/TRBV3-2	TRBJ2-1
TGTGCCAGCAGCCAAGATCTGGTAGTAGCGGGAGGGCCGAGCTCCTACAATGAGCAGTTCTTC	CASSQDLVVAGGPSSYNEQFF	TRBD2	21	TRBV4-2	TRBJ2-1
TGTGCCAGCAGTCGGACAGGGTCTGGAAACACCATATATTTT	CASSRTGSGNTIYF	TRBD1	14	TRBV6-2/TRBV6-3	TRBJ1-3